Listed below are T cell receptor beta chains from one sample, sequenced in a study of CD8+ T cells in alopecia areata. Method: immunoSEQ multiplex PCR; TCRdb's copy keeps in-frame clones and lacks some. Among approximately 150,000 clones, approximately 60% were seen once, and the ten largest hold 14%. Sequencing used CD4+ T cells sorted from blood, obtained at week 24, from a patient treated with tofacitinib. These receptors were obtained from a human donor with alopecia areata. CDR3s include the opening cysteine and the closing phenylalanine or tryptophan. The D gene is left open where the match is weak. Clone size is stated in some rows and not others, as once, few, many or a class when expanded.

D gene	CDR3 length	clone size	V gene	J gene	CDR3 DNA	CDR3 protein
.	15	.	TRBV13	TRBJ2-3	TGTGCCAGCAGCCTCCGGAGGGAGGGGGCAGATACGCAGTATTTT	CASSLRREGADTQYF
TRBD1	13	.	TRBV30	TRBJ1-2	TGTGCCTGGAGTAAGGGGGCGCATTATGGCTACACCTTC	CAWSKGAHYGYTF
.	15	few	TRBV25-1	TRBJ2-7	TGTGCCAGCAGCGGCAGGGGTGACGAAACCTACGAGCAGTACTTC	CASSGRGDETYEQYF
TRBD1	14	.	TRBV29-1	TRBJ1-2	TGCAGCGTTGGGGGACAGTGGCTCTCGGCTGGCTACACCTTC	CSVGGQWLSAGYTF
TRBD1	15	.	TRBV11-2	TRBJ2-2	TGTGCCAGCAGCCAACGACAGGGTAACACCGGGGAGCTGTTTTTT	CASSQRQGNTGELFF
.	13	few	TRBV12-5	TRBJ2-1	TGTGCTAGTGTTCCGGGACGTTACAATGAGCAGTTCTTC	CASVPGRYNEQFF
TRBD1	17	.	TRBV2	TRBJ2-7	TGTGCCAGCGAGGACCATGAATGGGACAGCCACTCATACGAGCAGTACTTC	CASEDHEWDSHSYEQYF
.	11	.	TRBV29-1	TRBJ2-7	TGCAGCGTTGATTTTGAGGCCGAGCAGTACTTC	CSVDFEAEQYF
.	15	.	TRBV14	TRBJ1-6	TGTGCCAGCAGCCAGTTGAGGGAAGGGAATTCACCCCTCCACTTT	CASSQLREGNSPLHF
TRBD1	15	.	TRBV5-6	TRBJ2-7	TGTGCCAGCAGCACCAGACAGGGGGGATTCTACGAGCAGTACTTC	CASSTRQGGFYEQYF
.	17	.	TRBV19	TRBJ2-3	TGTGCCAGTAGTACAGCCCTCGGATTAGTTGGAGGGGATACGCAGTATTTT	CASSTALGLVGGDTQYF